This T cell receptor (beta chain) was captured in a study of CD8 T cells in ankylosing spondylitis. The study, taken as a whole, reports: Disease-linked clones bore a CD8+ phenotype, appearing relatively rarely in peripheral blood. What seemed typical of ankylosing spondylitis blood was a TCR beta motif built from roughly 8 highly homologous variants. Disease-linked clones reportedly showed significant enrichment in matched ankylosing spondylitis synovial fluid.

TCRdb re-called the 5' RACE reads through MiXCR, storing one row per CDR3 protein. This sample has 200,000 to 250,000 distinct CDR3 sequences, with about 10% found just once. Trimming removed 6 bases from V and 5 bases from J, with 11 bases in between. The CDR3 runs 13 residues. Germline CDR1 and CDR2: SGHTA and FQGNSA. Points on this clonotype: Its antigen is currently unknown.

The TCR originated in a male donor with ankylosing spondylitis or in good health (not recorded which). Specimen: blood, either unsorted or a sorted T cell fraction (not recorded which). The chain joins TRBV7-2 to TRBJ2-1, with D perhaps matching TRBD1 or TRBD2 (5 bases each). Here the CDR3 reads CASRGPPHNEQFF. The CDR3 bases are TGTGCCAGCAGGGGACCCCCTCACAATGAGCAGTTCTTC.